Below, 29 T cell receptor beta chains from the same sample are listed, as sequenced in a study of OX40 agonist ivuxolimab in advanced cancers. Assay: immunoSEQ multiplex PCR; the TCRdb copy retains only in-frame clones and omits some. The repertoire includes about 20,000 clones, around 86% of them detected once, and about a sixth sits in the top ten. The sample in question was CD4+ or CD8+ T cells sorted from blood, obtained in a trial of the OX40 agonist ivuxolimab. All receptors derive from an adult with an advanced solid tumor such as melanoma, head and neck, liver or kidney cancer.

The table lists this clone with a few counts. The J gene is TRBJ2-1, the V gene TRBV5-1; D is ambiguous. This CDR3 contains 14 residues. The ends were cut back, 0 bases at V and 0 bases at J, with 4 bases in the middle. Germline V lookup: CDR1 SGHRS, CDR2 YFSETQ. CDR3 bases: TGCGCCAGCAGCTTGGTGGGCTCCTACAATGAGCAGTTCTTC. This translates into CASSLVGSYNEQFF.

The genes are TRBV9 and TRBJ1-4; 8 bases map to TRBD1. The germline V gene has CDR1 SGDLS and CDR2 YYNGEE. The CDR3 runs 14 residues. V was clipped by 1 base and J by 7 bases; unmatched bases: 3. The CDR3 region has the DNA TGTGCCAGCAGCGTAACAGGGGGAGGTGAAAAACTGTTTTTT. Its translation: CASSVTGGGEKLFF.

This sequence joins TRBV5-4 and TRBJ1-2; D may be TRBD1 (6 bases). The V end was cut by 2 bases, the J end by 4 bases, with 15 bases between. The germline gives CDR1 SGHNT, CDR2 YYREEE (reference sequence). The CDR3 loop spans 15 amino acids. The CDR3 DNA is TGTGCCAGCAGCTTCCCCGACAGGTCTTTCTATGGCTACACCTTC. It codes for CASSFPDRSFYGYTF.

The CDR3: CASSRSGGSSYNEQFF. The CDR3 bases are TGTGCCAGCTCAAGAAGCGGGGGTAGCTCCTACAATGAGCAGTTCTTC. This sequence joins TRBV18 and TRBJ2-1; 8 bases agree with TRBD2. Unmatched junction bases numbered 6, after V lost 5 bases and J lost 0 bases. The CDR3 loop spans 16 amino acids. Germline V gives CDR1 KGHSH, CDR2 LQKENI.

This clone was counted between two and nine times. The chain uses TRBV2 and TRBJ2-1; 15 bases agree with TRBD2. The CDR3 covers 17 residues. CDR1 and CDR2 (germline): SNHLY, FYNNEI. V lost 6 bases and J lost 6; bases outside the gene matches: 9. This chain's CDR3 is CASRGLAGGPLSNEQFF. In DNA, the CDR3 is TGTGCCAGCAGGGGACTAGCGGGAGGTCCTCTATCCAATGAGCAGTTCTTC.

This clone was seen a single time. The chain joins TRBV12-5 to TRBJ1-1, with D possibly TRBD1 on 6 matching bases. With 1 base removed from V and 5 bases from J, the gap between germline ends came to 20 bases. CDR1 LGHNT and CDR2 FRNRAP come from the germline V gene. The CDR3 spans 17 residues. CDR3 amino acids: CASGLENPVTGTTEAFF. The CDR3 nucleotides read TGTGCTAGTGGTTTGGAAAACCCTGTCACAGGGACTACTGAAGCTTTCTTT.

The chain employs TRBV21-1 and TRBJ1-6; TRBD1, the table's D call, was not compared with the DNA. TRBV21-1 is a listed pseudogene. This CDR3 spans 18 amino acids. CDR3 bases: TGTGCCAGCAGCAATGGGACATTCAGTTTCTCCTATAATTCACCCCTCCACTTT. Amino acids: CASSNGTFSFSYNSPLHF.

In DNA form, the CDR3 reads TGTGCCAGCAGCCCCCTCGGGACGCAGCAGGAAAAACTGTTTTTT. It is translated as CASSPLGTQQEKLFF. This chain links TRBV7-9 with TRBJ1-4, with a weak D call TRBD1 (5 bases). Germline lookup yields CDR1 SEHNR and CDR2 FQNEAQ (reference sequence). The V end was cut by 5 bases, the J end by 8 bases, with 18 bases between. The CDR3 is 15 residues long.

The rearrangement joins TRBV7-6 to TRBJ2-7, with 11 bases fitting TRBD1. The germline gives CDR1 SGHVS, CDR2 FNYEAQ. The CDR3 sequence is 15 residues long. Losses at the gene ends were 5 bases for V and 5 bases for J; bases not matched to a gene: 8. The CDR3 region is CASSGWTGGFNEQYF. Written as DNA, the CDR3 is TGTGCCAGCAGCGGTTGGACAGGGGGCTTCAACGAGCAGTACTTC. Filled out from reference TRBV7-6 and TRBJ2-7, the complete variable domain reads GAGVSQSPRYKVTKRGQDVALRCDPISGHVSLYWYRQALGQGPEFLTYFNYEAQQDKSGLPNDRFSAERPEGSISTLTIQRTEQRDSAMYRCASSGWTGGFNEQYFGPGTRLTVT.

V and J are TRBV7-2 and TRBJ2-1; D perhaps matches TRBD1 (6 bases). The germline V gene has CDR1 SGHTA and CDR2 FQGNSA. This CDR3 region has 12 residues. Between the trimmed V and J ends, which lost 5 bases and 13 bases, there was a span of 15 bases. CDR3 nucleotide sequence: TGTGCCAGCAGCCCCAGGCGGACAGTTCAGTTCTTC. Translating gives CASSPRRTVQFF.

This clone showed up just once. The V call is TRBV21-1, the J call TRBJ2-7; TRBD2, the table's D call, lacks a check against the DNA. TRBV21-1 is designated a pseudogene. There are 14 residues in the CDR3. The CDR3 region is CASSRGSGLYEQYF. The DNA of the CDR3 is TGTGCCAGCAGCAGAGGGAGCGGGCTCTACGAGCAGTACTTC.

In its sample, this clone was seen a few times. The J gene is TRBJ2-1, the V gene TRBV7-9, with 7 positions matching TRBD2. In germline, CDR1 is SEHNR, CDR2 FQNEAQ (reference sequence). V dropped 4 bases and J dropped 11; count of bases not matched to a gene: 2. The CDR3 length is 11 residues. CDR3 in DNA: TGTGCCAGCAGCTATAGCGGGCAGCAGTTCTTC. This gives the protein CASSYSGQQFF. The full variable domain, rest sourced from reference TRBV7-9 and TRBJ2-1, is DTGVSQNPRHKITKRGQNVTFRCDPISEHNRLYWYRQTLGQGPEFLTYFQNEAQLEKSRLLSDRFSAERPKGSFSTLEIQRTEQGDSAMYLCASSYSGQQFFGPGTRLTVL.

The V gene is TRBV10-1, the J gene TRBJ2-3; 8 nucleotides match TRBD2. Germline trimming cut 3 bases from V and 1 base from J; bases unmatched to any gene: 3. Germline CDR1 WNHNN, CDR2 SYGVQD (reference sequence). The CDR3 is 15 amino acids. The CDR3 region is CASSETSGRTDTQYF. The CDR3 nucleotides are TGCGCCAGCAGTGAAACTAGCGGACGCACAGATACGCAGTATTTT.

J is TRBJ2-7 and V is TRBV18; 11 nucleotides align to TRBD2. The CDR3 covers 16 residues. V gave up 6 bases and J gave up 4 bases; unmatched junction bases: 11. Germline V gives CDR1 KGHSH, CDR2 LQKENI. CDR3 sequence (DNA): TGTGCCAGCTCTTTCACCGGGACTAGCGGTTCATACGAGCAGTACTTC. Protein product: CASSFTGTSGSYEQYF.

The chain uses TRBV18 and TRBJ2-5, with 9 nucleotides matching TRBD1. Germline V lookup: CDR1 KGHSH, CDR2 LQKENI. Trimming took 3 bases from V and 0 from J; bases not matched to a gene: 2. The CDR3 is 15 residues long. CDR3 nucleotides: TGTGCCAGCTCACCCGGGACAGGGAACCAAGAGACCCAGTACTTC. Its translation: CASSPGTGNQETQYF.

V and J are TRBV2 and TRBJ2-7, with no clear D. The CDR3 contains 12 residues. Germline CDR1 SNHLY, CDR2 FYNNEI. V was shortened by 7 bases and J by 3 bases, with 10 bases between the two germline ends. The chain's CDR3 is CASKTFSYEQYF. CDR3 DNA sequence: TGTGCCAGCAAGACCTTCAGCTACGAGCAGTACTTC.

V gene TRBV7-9 combines with J gene TRBJ2-5; D not certain. The CDR3 runs 11 residues. From germline, CDR1 is SEHNR and CDR2 FQNEAQ (reference sequence). The germline V and J ends were trimmed by 5 bases and 1 base, with 2 bases remaining between them. The CDR3 bases are TGTGCCAGCAGCGCCCAAGAGACCCAGTACTTC. This sequence encodes CASSAQETQYF.

V and J are TRBV9 and TRBJ1-1; TRBD1 matches 10 bases. After removal of 4 bases from V and 1 base from J, the junction contained 7 bases not matched to a gene. Germline V gene lookup returns CDR1 SGDLS and CDR2 YYNGEE. The CDR3 sequence is 16 residues long. The CDR3 is CASSQDRGPPNTEAFF. The CDR3 nucleotides read TGTGCCAGCAGCCAAGACAGGGGGCCACCGAACACTGAAGCTTTCTTT.

The chain is built from TRBV9 and TRBJ1-1; perhaps TRBD1 as D (6 bases). CDR3 length: 13 residues. V was trimmed by 3 bases and J by 0 bases, leaving 6 bases between them. Germline CDR1 reads SGDLS; CDR2 reads YYNGEE. For the CDR3, the DNA is TGTGCCAGCAGCGGACAGGTGAACACTGAAGCTTTCTTT. Translating gives CASSGQVNTEAFF. The entire variable domain, with the rest obtained from reference TRBV9 and TRBJ1-1, is as follows: DSGVTQTPKHLITATGQRVTLRCSPRSGDLSVYWYQQSLDQGLQFLIQYYNGEERAKGNILERFSAQQFPDLHSELNLSSLELGDSALYFCASSGQVNTEAFFGQGTRLTVV.

The J gene is TRBJ1-5, the V gene TRBV19, with D possibly matching TRBD1 (6 bases). V lost 5 bases and J 0 bases, leaving 11 bases between the germline ends. Looked up from germline, CDR1 is LNHDA and CDR2 is SQIVND (reference sequence). This CDR3 has 15 amino acids. The CDR3 loop reads CASSWGLSSNQPQHF. CDR3 in DNA: TGTGCCAGTAGTTGGGGGCTCTCTAGCAATCAGCCCCAGCATTTT. Together with reference TRBV19 and TRBJ1-5, the CDR3 gives the full variable domain: DGGITQSPKYLFRKEGQNVTLSCEQNLNHDAMYWYRQDPGQGLRLIYYSQIVNDFQKGDIAEGYSVSREKKESFPLTVTSAQKNPTAFYLCASSWGLSSNQPQHFGDGTRLSIL.

V and J are TRBV7-9 and TRBJ2-5; tentative D call: TRBD2 (6 bases). The germline CDR1 and CDR2 sequences are SEHNR and FQNEAQ (reference sequence). This CDR3 contains 17 residues. The V and J ends lost 0 bases and 1 base respectively, with 15 bases between them. CDR3: CASSLASAGWGQETQYF. The CDR3 DNA reads as TGTGCCAGCAGCTTAGCGTCGGCGGGGTGGGGCCAAGAGACCCAGTACTTC.

The chain recombines TRBV19 with TRBJ2-1; 10 bases are a match to TRBD2. V lost 3 bases to trimming and J lost 6 bases; unmatched junction nucleotides: 2. Per the germline V gene, CDR1 is LNHDA and CDR2 is SQIVND (reference sequence). The CDR3 is 14 residues long. This chain's CDR3 is CASSILAGVNEQFF. DNA for the CDR3: TGTGCCAGTAGTATCCTAGCGGGAGTCAATGAGCAGTTCTTC. The full variable domain, with the rest looked up from reference TRBV19 and TRBJ2-1, is DGGITQSPKYLFRKEGQNVTLSCEQNLNHDAMYWYRQDPGQGLRLIYYSQIVNDFQKGDIAEGYSVSREKKESFPLTVTSAQKNPTAFYLCASSILAGVNEQFFGPGTRLTVL.

A remark on this clone: This CDR3 is also generated by other DNA sequences in the sample. The chain combines TRBV20-1 with TRBJ2-3; D unresolved. The CDR3 loop spans 11 amino acids. V was cut by 1 base and J by 5 bases, with 4 bases left in between. CDR1 DFQATT and CDR2 SNEGSKA come from the germline V gene (reference sequence). The CDR3 sequence is CSARAGDTQYF. Here the CDR3 DNA reads TGCAGTGCTAGAGCGGGAGATACGCAGTATTTT.

The chain couples TRBV7-3 to TRBJ2-1; TRBD2 matches at 8 bases. The CDR3 runs 18 residues. Unmatched junction bases numbered 15, after V lost 5 bases and J lost 3 bases. The germline CDR1 and CDR2 sequences are SGHTA and FQGTGA. The CDR3 DNA reads TGTGCCAGCAGCCCTTTCGGTAGCGGGGAGGGCGACTACAATGAGCAGTTCTTC. Protein: CASSPFGSGEGDYNEQFF.

This chain links TRBV14 with TRBJ2-7; D is perhaps TRBD1 or TRBD2 (5 bases each). The germline V gene has CDR1 SGHDN and CDR2 FVKESK. V was shortened by 4 bases and J by 5 bases, with 12 bases between the two germline ends. CDR3 length: 13 amino acids. CDR3 nucleotide sequence: TGTGCCAGCAGCCGGGACCGCCTGGACGAGCAGTACTTC. Amino acid sequence: CASSRDRLDEQYF. Drawing the rest from reference TRBV14 and TRBJ2-7, the complete variable domain is EAGVTQFPSHSVIEKGQTVTLRCDPISGHDNLYWYRRVMGKEIKFLLHFVKESKQDESGMPNNRFLAERTGGTYSTLKVQPAELEDSGVYFCASSRDRLDEQYFGPGTRLTVT.

This clone was counted a few times. The genes are TRBV13 and TRBJ1-2, with D possibly TRBD1 on 5 matching bases. The CDR3 has 16 amino acids. Germline-derived CDR1 and CDR2 are PRHDT and FYEKMQ (reference sequence). V was pared by 0 bases and J by 3 bases, with 14 bases between. CDR3 sequence: CASSLGGTLRDYGYTF. CDR3 DNA sequence: TGTGCCAGCAGCTTAGGAGGGACGTTACGGGACTATGGCTACACCTTC.

The V call is TRBV6-5, the J call TRBJ2-2; tentatively, D is TRBD2 (5 bases). Germline V gene data show CDR1 as MNHEY and CDR2 as SVGAGI. CDR3 length equals 15 residues. Trimming removed 6 bases from V and 0 bases from J, with 11 bases in between. The CDR3, as DNA: TGTGCCAGCAGCCGGTTCGGGGCGAACACCGGGGAGCTGTTTTTT. Translated: CASSRFGANTGELFF.

Comments on this clone: Mismatch with germline at one junction end may stem from a read error. The rearrangement uses TRBV7-7 and TRBJ2-5, with D uncertain. The CDR3 is 15 residues long. Germline-derived CDR1 and CDR2 are SSHAT and FNYEAQ (reference sequence). Here the CDR3 reads CASSFSRLPQETQYF. As DNA, the CDR3 is TGTGCTAGCAGCTTTTCGAGACTTCCTCAAGAGACCCAGTACTTC.

The DNA of the CDR3 is TGTGCCAGCAGTCGTCAAAGGGACTCTGGGGCCAACGTCCTGACTTTC. Protein: CASSRQRDSGANVLTF. The V gene is TRBV9, the J gene TRBJ2-6; D unresolved. V was pared by 5 bases and J by 0 bases, with 12 bases between. The CDR3 has 16 residues. CDR1 is SGDLS and CDR2 is YYNGEE in the germline V gene.